The 3 T cell receptor beta chains presented below share a single source sample, sequenced in a study of response to subunit inactivated influenza vaccine. TCRdb processed the RT-PCR reads anew with MiXCR; each CDR3 protein has one entry. The sample has hundreds of thousands of distinct CDR3 sequences, 6% to 9% seen once; the top ten hold 10% to 15%. This specimen consisted of PBMCs from blood, obtained around 25 months after vaccination. Every receptor here comes from a man aged 45 to 75 who received an inactivated influenza vaccine.

This clonotype showed up many times. The chain joins TRBV27 to TRBJ2-1; maybe TRBD2 (5 bases). The germline CDR1 and CDR2 sequences are MNHEY and SMNVEV (reference sequence). CDR3 length: 16 amino acids. Trimming removed 5 bases from V and 2 bases from J, with 16 bases in between. The CDR3 loop reads CASSPPIWRTYNEQFF. CDR3 DNA: TGTGCCAGCAGTCCTCCTATCTGGAGGACCTACAATGAGCAGTTCTTC.

Ten or more counts support this clonotype. The chain has TRBV27 and TRBJ2-5; D could derive from TRBD1 or TRBD2 (5 bases each). Germline CDR1 is MNHEY and CDR2 is SMNVEV (reference sequence). Trimming removed 5 bases at V and 5 bases at J, with 9 bases between. The CDR3 sequence is 12 residues long. The CDR3: CASSQWGETQYF. The CDR3 DNA sequence: TGTGCCAGCAGTCAATGGGGGGAGACCCAGTACTTC.

V usage is TRBV7-8 and J usage is TRBJ2-7; the match to TRBD1 covers 10 bases. CDR3 size: 15 residues. The V gene's germline CDR1 is SGHVS and CDR2 FQNEAQ. J lost 6 bases, V lost 4 bases, and 9 bases had no gene match. CDR3: CASSWWTGGVPEQYF. CDR3 bases: TGTGCCAGCAGCTGGTGGACAGGGGGTGTGCCCGAGCAGTACTTC.